This T cell receptor (beta chain) was sequenced for a study of blood T cell repertoires in COVID-19. Study background: Both acute and convalescent COVID-19 samples were obtained from the United States, Italy and Spain. Sources were T cells, B-cell-depleted T cells, or PBMCs; the material itself was cDNA or gDNA.

Per the study methods: It was from reference gene primer amplification that nucleated cell counts were estimated. Assay: immunoSEQ multiplex PCR; the TCRdb copy retains only in-frame clones and omits some. V and J calls and clone size follow that table, whereas D and trimming were derived from the DNA. Of 180,000 or so clones in the sample, 85% to 90% are singletons; the top ten hold over 0.85%. V was clipped by 5 bases and J by 2 bases; unmatched bases: 8. Germline V gene data show CDR1 as MDHEN and CDR2 as SYDVKM. The CDR3 is 15 residues long. The rearrangement links TRBV28 to TRBJ1-2, with 7 bases aligning to TRBD1. This TCR came from a man between 18 and 29 years old with acute or convalescent COVID-19. Sequencing was carried out using peripheral blood. The CDR3 loop reads CASSPQGGRNYGYTF. For the CDR3, the DNA is TGTGCCAGCAGTCCCCAGGGGGGCAGGAACTATGGCTACACCTTC.